Listed below are T cell receptor beta chains from one sample, sequenced in a study of neoadjuvant nivolumab and ipilimumab in lung cancer. The table came from immunoSEQ multiplex PCR; TCRdb's copy has only in-frame clones and leaves some out. The sample yields approximately 23,000 clones, more than 70% seen once. This sample comprised peripheral blood, obtained before neoadjuvant nivolumab, alone or with ipilimumab. Receptors originate from an adult with non-small cell lung cancer. Each CDR3 is given with its conserved first and last residue. Each record gives: CDR3 protein, CDR3 DNA, V gene, J gene, clone size, D gene. The D gene is left open where the match is weak. Clone size is given for some rows only: seen once, a few or many times, or a class if the clone is expanded.

CASSQGAGTNTEAFF,TGTGCCAGCAGCCAGGGAGCAGGGACGAACACTGAAGCTTTCTTT,TRBV9,TRBJ1-1,NA,NA
CASSAAGAQETQYF,TGTGCCAGCAGTGCAGCGGGGGCTCAAGAGACCCAGTACTTC,TRBV7-2,TRBJ2-5,NA,TRBD2
CASSDTGRINTGELFF,TGTGCCAGCAGTGATACCGGACGGATTAACACCGGGGAGCTGTTTTTT,TRBV6-1,TRBJ2-2,NA,NA
CASSLSRLPGPETQYF,TGTGCCAGCAGTTTATCTAGGCTACCCGGGCCAGAGACCCAGTACTTC,TRBV27,TRBJ2-5,NA,NA
CASSARGQASNMNTEAFF,TGTGCCAGCAGTGCGAGAGGGCAGGCCAGTAACATGAACACTGAAGCTTTCTTT,TRBV2,TRBJ1-1,NA,NA
CSVAEANYGYTF,TGCAGCGTTGCCGAGGCTAACTATGGCTACACCTTC,TRBV29-1,TRBJ1-2,NA,NA
CASSESQGHEQYF,TGTGCCAGCAGTGAATCTCAGGGACACGAGCAGTACTTC,TRBV2,TRBJ2-7,NA,NA
CAWGEGGEAFF,TGTGCCTGGGGTGAGGGGGGGGAAGCTTTCTTT,TRBV30,TRBJ1-1,NA,NA
CASSLAPTEGGEQFF,TGCGCCAGCAGCCTGGCACCGACTGAAGGGGGTGAGCAGTTCTTC,TRBV5-1,TRBJ2-1,NA,NA
CASSRMSNTEAFF,TGTGCCAGCAGCCGTATGTCCAACACTGAAGCTTTCTTT,TRBV11-3,TRBJ1-1,NA,NA
CASSHDGLSGNTIYF,TGTGCCAGCAGCCACGACGGCCTCTCTGGAAACACCATATATTTT,TRBV4-2,TRBJ1-3,NA,NA
CASSTSRASQETQYF,TGTGCCAGTAGTACAAGTCGGGCCAGTCAAGAGACCCAGTACTTC,TRBV19,TRBJ2-5,NA,NA
CASSLDLGRDRPQHF,TGTGCCAGCAGCTTAGATCTTGGACGCGACCGGCCCCAGCATTTT,TRBV11-2,TRBJ1-5,NA,NA
CASSYSRLGSSYEQYF,TGTGCCAGCAGTTACTCGAGACTAGGTAGTTCCTACGAGCAGTACTTC,TRBV6-6,TRBJ2-7,NA,NA
CASSSPGHSYEQYF,TGTGCCAGCAGTTCCCCGGGACACTCCTACGAGCAGTACTTC,TRBV28,TRBJ2-7,NA,NA
CASSPEGPDRYGYTF,TGTGCCAGCTCACCGGAGGGGCCCGACCGCTATGGCTACACCTTC,TRBV18,TRBJ1-2,NA,NA
CASRRQRNTGELFF,TGTGCCAGCAGGCGACAGAGAAACACCGGGGAGCTGTTTTTT,TRBV27,TRBJ2-2,few,NA
CASSQDPGTSGARGRTQYF,TGCGCCAGCAGCCAAGATCCGGGGACTAGCGGAGCACGGGGGCGGACCCAGTACTTC,TRBV4-3,TRBJ2-5,once,TRBD2
CASSIGPPYEQYF,TGTGCCAGTAGTATTGGGCCCCCCTACGAGCAGTACTTC,TRBV19,TRBJ2-7,NA,NA
CASSQDTHEQFF,TGTGCCAGCAGCCAAGATACGCATGAGCAGTTCTTC,TRBV4-2,TRBJ2-1,NA,NA
CASSLNQETQYF,TGTGCCAGCAGCCTTAACCAAGAGACCCAGTACTTC,TRBV7-9,TRBJ2-5,NA,NA
CASSYSSGRATGELFF,TGTGCCAGCAGTTACTCTAGCGGGAGGGCCACCGGGGAGCTGTTTTTT,TRBV6-5,TRBJ2-2,NA,TRBD2
CASSYRGANTGELFF,TGTGCCAGCAGCTACAGGGGAGCGAACACCGGGGAGCTGTTTTTT,TRBV11-3,TRBJ2-2,NA,TRBD1
CAWSVGILNSEAFF,TGTGCCTGGAGTGTAGGCATACTGAACTCTGAAGCTTTCTTT,TRBV30,TRBJ1-1,NA,NA
CASSINSNTGELFF,TGTGCCAGCAGTATTAATTCGAACACCGGGGAGCTGTTTTTT,TRBV2,TRBJ2-2,NA,NA
CASSLVEEKAFF,TGTGCCAGCAGCTTAGTGGAGGAGAAAGCTTTCTTT,TRBV11-3,TRBJ1-1,once,NA
CSVDTTYRGYTF,TGCAGCGTTGATACAACCTATCGGGGCTACACCTTC,TRBV29-1,TRBJ1-2,NA,NA
CSVNDYIWDTEAFF,TGCAGCGTGAATGACTATATTTGGGACACTGAAGCTTTCTTT,TRBV29-1,TRBJ1-1,NA,NA
CASSVGPMGVEQYF,TGTGCCAGCAGCGTAGGCCCGATGGGGGTGGAGCAGTACTTC,TRBV11-2,TRBJ2-7,NA,NA
CASSQGAGGKDTQYF,TGCGCCAGCAGCCAAGGGGCAGGGGGCAAAGATACGCAGTATTTT,TRBV4-3,TRBJ2-3,NA,TRBD1
CASSLAPTAEKLFF,TGTGCCAGCAGCTTAGCTCCGACGGCCGAAAAACTGTTTTTT,TRBV7-8,TRBJ1-4,NA,NA
CASSLGGDGWTETQYF,TGTGCCAGCAGCCTAGGGGGGGACGGCTGGACAGAGACCCAGTACTTC,TRBV4-2,TRBJ2-5,NA,NA
CASSPGRESNQPQHF,TGTGCCAGCAGCCCCGGACGGGAGAGCAATCAGCCCCAGCATTTT,TRBV6-1,TRBJ1-5,NA,NA
CSAQGRNTIYF,TGCAGCGCCCAGGGCAGAAACACCATATATTTT,TRBV29-1,TRBJ1-3,NA,NA
CASSLEGVLAGIDTQYF,TGTGCCAGCAGCTTAGAAGGGGTACTAGCGGGAATCGATACGCAGTATTTT,TRBV7-9,TRBJ2-3,once,TRBD2
CASSVEINTEAFF,TGTGCCAGCAGCGTAGAGATCAACACTGAAGCTTTCTTT,TRBV9,TRBJ1-1,NA,NA
CSVAGLDQNIQYF,TGCAGCGTTGCGGGACTAGACCAAAACATTCAGTACTTC,TRBV29-1,TRBJ2-4,NA,TRBD2
CASSFQAVSSYEQYF,TGTGCCAGCAGCTTTCAGGCCGTGAGCTCCTACGAGCAGTACTTC,TRBV11-3,TRBJ2-7,NA,NA
CASRGGGTAISAFF,TGTGCCAGCAGGGGGGGTGGGACAGCCATATCGGCTTTCTTT,TRBV6-5,TRBJ1-1,NA,TRBD1
CASSLGGASSYEQYF,TGTGCCAGCAGTTTGGGGGGGGCCAGCTCCTACGAGCAGTACTTC,TRBV27,TRBJ2-7,NA,NA
CSVVVQPSGNTIYF,TGCAGCGTTGTTGTACAGCCAAGTGGAAACACCATATATTTT,TRBV29-1,TRBJ1-3,NA,NA
CASSFTQNTEAFF,TGCGCCAGCAGCTTTACACAGAACACTGAAGCTTTCTTT,TRBV5-1,TRBJ1-1,NA,NA
CASSLPGGLPEAFF,TGTGCCAGCAGCTTACCCGGAGGTTTACCTGAAGCTTTCTTT,TRBV7-9,TRBJ1-1,NA,NA
CASSRTGTSGYQETQYF,TGTGCCAGCAGCCGAACCGGGACTAGCGGATACCAAGAGACCCAGTACTTC,TRBV7-9,TRBJ2-5,NA,TRBD2
CASSLMGVEQFF,TGTGCCAGCAGCTTAATGGGGGTGGAGCAGTTCTTC,TRBV7-2,TRBJ2-1,NA,NA